This T cell receptor (beta chain) was observed in a study of blood T cell repertoires in COVID-19. Under the authors' procedure: It was from reference gene primer amplification that nucleated cell counts were estimated. Sequenced by immunoSEQ multiplex PCR; TCRdb stores in-frame clones only, minus some. V and J calls and clone size are those listed in that table; D and trimming were worked out from the DNA. The profile shows about 210,000 clones, 70% to 85% of them singletons. Germline V gives CDR1 MDHEN, CDR2 SYDVKM. V gave up 5 bases and J gave up 6 bases; unmatched junction bases: 8. The CDR3 consists of 16 residues.

The chain recombines TRBV28 with TRBJ2-1; TRBD2 matches 12 bases. The source is a man aged 50 to 60 with active or convalescent COVID-19. The sequencing sample was made of peripheral blood. The DNA of the CDR3 is TGTGCCAGCAGTCCATCGACTAGCGGGAGAAGCAATGAGCAGTTCTTC. Residues: CASSPSTSGRSNEQFF.